Shown below are 20 T cell receptor beta chains from a single sample sequenced in a study of blood T cell repertoires in COVID-19. The method was immunoSEQ multiplex PCR; TCRdb's version includes in-frame clones alone and lacks a portion of them. The table shows about 210,000 clones, with roughly four fifths occurring only once. The specimen sequenced was peripheral blood. Receptor source: a woman aged 45-65 years with active or convalescent COVID-19.

This chain links TRBV19 with TRBJ1-5; 10 bases agree with TRBD1. V shed 9 bases, J shed 0 bases, and the junction held 8 bases outside the gene matches. There are 16 residues in the CDR3. Germline CDR1 is LNHDA and CDR2 is SQIVND (reference sequence). CDR3 sequence: CASRDRGGYSNQPQHF. The CDR3 bases are TGTGCCAGCCGGGACAGGGGTGGGTATAGCAATCAGCCCCAGCATTTT.

In nucleotides, the CDR3 is TGTGCCAGCAGCCCGGACAGGGGGCTCAGCAATCAGCCCCAGCATTTT. Its translation: CASSPDRGLSNQPQHF. The rearrangement uses TRBV7-9 and TRBJ1-5, with TRBD1 matching 11 bases. With 5 bases clipped from V and 1 base from J, the junction kept 4 bases outside the gene matches. The germline gives CDR1 SEHNR, CDR2 FQNEAQ (reference sequence). This CDR3 spans 16 amino acids.

The genes are TRBV9 and TRBJ2-3, with 10 bases fitting TRBD2. Trimming removed 3 bases from V and 5 bases from J; junction bases left unmatched: 9. Germline V gene lookup returns CDR1 SGDLS and CDR2 YYNGEE. The CDR3 is made up of 16 amino acids. In DNA, the CDR3 is TGTGCCAGCAGCGAAATGACTAGCGGGCTTCAAGATACGCAGTATTTT. It codes for CASSEMTSGLQDTQYF.

The chain recombines TRBV28 with TRBJ1-2, with 7 bases matching TRBD1. Germline V gene sequence: CDR1 MDHEN, CDR2 SYDVKM. The V gene end was trimmed by 3 bases and the J gene end by 4 bases; junction bases not matched to a gene: 5. This CDR3 comprises 14 residues. The CDR3 nucleotides read TGTGCCAGCAGTTTCGGGGACAGTTCCTATGGCTACACCTTC. Its protein is CASSFGDSSYGYTF.

The V gene is TRBV6-1, the J gene TRBJ2-2; 10 positions match TRBD2. The V and J ends lost 2 bases and 4 bases, in that order; junction bases with no gene match: 4. Germline V gives CDR1 MNHNS, CDR2 SASEGT. This CDR3 has 16 amino acids. CDR3 sequence reads: CASSEQSSGSTGELFF. The DNA of the CDR3 is TGTGCCAGCAGTGAACAATCTAGCGGGAGCACCGGGGAGCTGTTTTTT.

The CDR3 region is CASSETSASTYEQYF. The CDR3 DNA reads TGTGCCAGCAGTGAGACTAGCGCCTCAACCTACGAGCAGTACTTC. The chain couples TRBV27 to TRBJ2-7, with 8 nucleotides matching TRBD2. The CDR3 runs 15 residues. CDR1 MNHEY and CDR2 SMNVEV come from the germline V gene (reference sequence). Trimming took 5 bases from V and 2 from J; bases not matched to a gene: 8.

This clone was counted between two and nine times. The gene calls are TRBV6-1 and TRBJ2-3; TRBD2 matches 7 bases. The trim removed 0 bases at V and 6 bases at J, leaving 6 bases unmatched. Germline V gene data show CDR1 as MNHNS and CDR2 as SASEGT. The CDR3 is 15 amino acids. The DNA of the CDR3 is TGTGCCAGCAGTGAAGCGGGCAGCGGGGCGGATACGCAGTATTTT. This sequence encodes CASSEAGSGADTQYF.

The V call is TRBV27, the J call TRBJ1-1; a possible D gene is TRBD1 (5 bases). V was trimmed by 3 bases and J by 8 bases, leaving 13 bases between them. Germline V lookup: CDR1 MNHEY, CDR2 SMNVEV (reference sequence). The CDR3 has 13 residues. CDR3 amino acids: CASSFNLDSEAFF. The CDR3 DNA sequence: TGTGCCAGCAGTTTCAACCTTGACAGCGAAGCTTTCTTT.

The gene calls are TRBV19 and TRBJ1-1; TRBD1 matches at 9 bases. The germline CDR1 and CDR2 sequences are LNHDA and SQIVND (reference sequence). Trimming at V came to 1 base and at J to 0 bases, leaving 15 bases not matched to a gene. CDR3 length: 20 amino acids. The CDR3, as DNA: TGTGCCAGTAGTATAGCGGAATACGGACAGGGGAATTTCATGAACACTGAAGCTTTCTTT. Translating gives CASSIAEYGQGNFMNTEAFF.

V usage is TRBV7-6 and J usage is TRBJ2-1, with D perhaps TRBD2 (5 bases). The CDR3 sequence is 15 residues long. Trimming took 3 bases from V and 0 from J, leaving 9 bases between them. Germline assignment: CDR1 SGHVS and CDR2 FNYEAQ. In DNA form, the CDR3 reads TGTGCCAGCAGCTTCTATGGGAGCTCCTACAATGAGCAGTTCTTC. This codes for CASSFYGSSYNEQFF.

This sequence joins TRBV24-1 and TRBJ1-1; D uncertain. Between the trimmed V and J ends, which lost 3 bases and 7 bases, there was a span of 11 bases. The CDR3 length is 13 residues. CDR1 is KGHDR and CDR2 is SFDVKD in the germline V gene. CDR3: CATSDPDGLEAFF. In nucleotides, the CDR3 is TGTGCCACCAGTGATCCGGACGGACTTGAAGCTTTCTTT.

The table lists this clone with a count of one. The chain couples TRBV19 to TRBJ2-2; tentatively, D is TRBD2 (6 bases). Germline lookup yields CDR1 LNHDA and CDR2 SQIVND (reference sequence). The length of the CDR3 is 15 residues. V dropped 6 bases and J dropped 2 bases, with 13 bases sitting between them. In DNA form, the CDR3 reads TGTGCCAGTAGATTTAGCGGAATCAACACCGGGGAGCTGTTTTTT. Translation: CASRFSGINTGELFF.

This rearrangement joins TRBV28 to TRBJ1-3, with D possibly TRBD1 on 6 matching bases. Trimming stripped 3 bases from V and 3 bases from J, with 12 bases between. CDR1 is MDHEN and CDR2 is SYDVKM in the germline V gene. CDR3 length: 15 residues. The CDR3 loop is CASSLRQGYGNTIYF. The CDR3 bases are TGTGCCAGCAGTTTGAGGCAGGGGTATGGAAACACCATATATTTT. Using reference TRBV28 and TRBJ1-3 for the parts outside the CDR3, the full variable domain is DVKVTQSSRYLVKRTGEKVFLECVQDMDHENMFWYRQDPGLGLRLIYFSYDVKMKEKGDIPEGYSVSREKKERFSLILESASTNQTSMYLCASSLRQGYGNTIYFGEGSWLTVV.

Here the CDR3 reads CASSLTSGTDTQYF. CDR3 DNA: TGTGCCAGCAGCCTAACTAGCGGCACAGATACGCAGTATTTT. The chain combines TRBV9 with TRBJ2-3; 7 bases line up with TRBD2. Germline assignment: CDR1 SGDLS and CDR2 YYNGEE. After removal of 4 bases from V and 1 base from J, the junction contained 3 bases not matched to a gene. The CDR3 runs 14 residues.

In this sample, this clone turned up once. This sequence joins TRBV7-6 and TRBJ2-1, with 11 nucleotides matching TRBD2. Germline V lookup: CDR1 SGHVS, CDR2 FNYEAQ. V gave up 1 base and J gave up 9 bases; unmatched junction bases: 8. The CDR3 has 16 amino acids. DNA of the CDR3: TGTGCCAGCAGCTTAGTAGCGACTAGCGGGATTGGTGAGCAGTTCTTC. This codes for CASSLVATSGIGEQFF.

This clone is a singleton in its sample. The chain recombines TRBV10-1 with TRBJ1-1; D unclear. Trimming pared 3 bases from V and 7 bases from J, leaving 6 bases between. The CDR3 sequence is 11 residues long. In germline, CDR1 is WNHNN, CDR2 SYGVQD (reference sequence). The CDR3 sequence is CASSDAGEAFF. The DNA for the CDR3 is TGCGCCAGCAGTGATGCAGGTGAAGCTTTCTTT.

This chain connects TRBV10-3 to TRBJ2-1; the match to TRBD2 covers 9 bases. V dropped 0 bases and J dropped 7; count of bases not matched to a gene: 10. CDR1 is ENHRY, CDR2 SYGVKD, per germline. This CDR3 is 17 amino acids long. CDR3 in DNA: TGTGCCATCAGTGAGTCCCGCGGGAGGGCCATTTCGAATGAGCAGTTCTTC. The encoded protein is CAISESRGRAISNEQFF.

The CDR3 here is CASSGLPSGQGLYEQYV. The CDR3 DNA reads as TGTGCCAGCAGTGGTTTACCCTCGGGACAGGGTTTGTACGAGCAGTACGTC. The V gene is TRBV2, the J gene TRBJ2-7; TRBD1 agrees at 9 bases. CDR1 and CDR2 from the germline V gene are SNHLY and FYNNEI. CDR3 length: 17 residues. V gave up 4 bases and J gave up 4 bases; unmatched junction bases: 14.

This chain links TRBV3-1 (or the pseudogene TRBV3-2) with TRBJ2-5; D not certain. Germline V gives CDR1 LGHDT, CDR2 YNNKEL (reference sequence). V was cut by 6 bases and J by 7 bases, with 15 bases left in between. The length of the CDR3 is 13 residues. DNA for the CDR3: TGTGCCAGCAGTCCGAGAGGCGACGGGACCCAGTACTTC. Protein: CASSPRGDGTQYF.

V usage is TRBV2 and J usage is TRBJ1-2; 10 nucleotides agree with TRBD1. Per germline, CDR1 SNHLY and CDR2 FYNNEI. With V trimmed by 4 bases and J by 8 bases, 10 bases remained unmatched. The CDR3 runs to 15 residues. The CDR3 here is CASSGEWTGGEGYTF. Written as DNA, the CDR3 is TGTGCCAGCAGTGGGGAATGGACAGGGGGGGAAGGCTACACCTTC.